These 27 T cell receptor beta chains were sequenced from one sample in a study of OX40 agonist ivuxolimab in advanced cancers. The repertoire was sequenced with immunoSEQ multiplex PCR; TCRdb's copy has only in-frame clones and lacks some. The sample shows 50,000 to 80,000 clones, 91% of them seen only once. This specimen consisted of CD4+ or CD8+ T cells sorted from blood, obtained in a trial of the OX40 agonist ivuxolimab. These receptors were taken from an adult with an advanced solid tumor such as melanoma, head and neck, liver or kidney cancer.

The chain links TRBV5-1 to TRBJ1-1; 8 bases match TRBD1. The junction had 7 bases not matched to a gene; V was cut back by 4 bases and J by 2 bases. The CDR3 is 15 amino acids. The V gene's germline CDR1 is SGHRS and CDR2 YFSETQ. The CDR3 region is CASSGAGGSNTEAFF. In nucleotides, the CDR3 is TGCGCCAGCAGCGGCGCAGGGGGCAGTAACACTGAAGCTTTCTTT.

A word on this clone: The same CDR3 arises from other DNA sequences in this sample as well. The chain links TRBV7-9 to TRBJ1-4; D uncertain. Germline values: CDR1 SEHNR, CDR2 FQNEAQ (reference sequence). The CDR3 covers 13 residues. Trimming took off 7 bases at V and 7 bases at J, with 13 bases between the two ends. CDR3: CASTPSGFEKLFF. DNA for the CDR3: TGTGCCAGCACCCCAAGCGGTTTTGAAAAACTGTTTTTT.

CDR3 nucleotide sequence: TGTGCCAGCAGCTTACTAGCGGGAGCATGGGGTGAGCAGTTCTTC. Translation: CASSLLAGAWGEQFF. This sequence joins TRBV7-8 and TRBJ2-1; 10 nucleotides align to TRBD2. The CDR3 sequence is 15 residues long. From germline, CDR1 is SGHVS and CDR2 FQNEAQ. With 2 bases clipped from V and 9 bases from J, the junction kept 7 bases outside the gene matches.

The chain carries TRBV18 and TRBJ2-1, with 8 nucleotides matching TRBD1. This CDR3 has 15 residues. CDR1 is KGHSH, CDR2 LQKENI, per germline. V lost 9 bases to trimming and J lost 11 bases; unmatched junction nucleotides: 18. CDR3 DNA: TGTGCCAGTCAGGTTCGGACAGGGCCTTCCGAGCAGCAGTTCTTC. Its protein product is CASQVRTGPSEQQFF.

This clone appeared a single time. The genes are TRBV11-2 and TRBJ2-1; maybe TRBD2 (5 bases). From germline, CDR1 is SGHAT and CDR2 FQNNGV. The CDR3 is 16 residues long. V was pared by 4 bases and J by 2 bases, with 15 bases between. The CDR3 reads CASSSPPFGAYNEQFF. The CDR3 nucleotides read TGTGCCAGCAGCTCCCCCCCTTTCGGGGCCTACAATGAGCAGTTCTTC. Filled out from reference TRBV11-2 and TRBJ2-1, the complete variable domain reads EAGVAQSPRYKIIEKRQSVAFWCNPISGHATLYWYQQILGQGPKLLIQFQNNGVVDDSQLPKDRFSAERLKGVDSTLKIQPAKLEDSAVYLCASSSPPFGAYNEQFFGPGTRLTVL.

This chain connects TRBV12-5 to TRBJ1-5, with a tentative D call TRBD1 (6 bases). CDR1 LGHNT and CDR2 FRNRAP come from the germline V gene. V was pared by 0 bases and J by 2 bases, with 29 bases between. CDR3 size: 22 residues. The CDR3 DNA is TGTGCTAGTGGTTTGGTACTAGAATTTAGTTTGCAGGGGCTAACAGGCAATCAGCCCCAGCATTTT. This translates into CASGLVLEFSLQGLTGNQPQHF.

The V and J genes are TRBV5-1 and TRBJ2-1; 9 bases line up with TRBD2. J lost 4 bases, V lost 3 bases, and 2 bases had no gene match. The CDR3 contains 14 residues. The germline V gene has CDR1 SGHRS and CDR2 YFSETQ. In nucleotides, the CDR3 is TGCGCCAGCAGCTCTAGCGGGAATTACAATGAGCAGTTCTTC. This translates into CASSSSGNYNEQFF. Full variable domain (missing parts from reference TRBV5-1 and TRBJ2-1): KAGVTQTPRYLIKTRGQQVTLSCSPISGHRSVSWYQQTPGQGLQFLFEYFSETQRNKGNFPGRFSGRQFSNSRSEMNVSTLELGDSALYLCASSSSGNYNEQFFGPGTRLTVL.

The chain carries TRBV30 and TRBJ2-3, with a tentative D call TRBD2 (5 bases). The V gene lost 5 bases and the J gene lost 5 bases, with 11 bases spanning the gap. The CDR3 runs 12 residues. The V gene's germline CDR1 is GTSNPN and CDR2 SVGIG (reference sequence). DNA for the CDR3: TGTGCCTGGTTACCGAGGGTAGATACGCAGTATTTT. Translating gives CAWLPRVDTQYF.

V usage is TRBV9 and J usage is TRBJ1-4, with unresolved D. Germline CDR1 reads SGDLS; CDR2 reads YYNGEE. This CDR3 region has 17 residues. V was shortened by 2 bases and J by 7 bases, with 21 bases between the two germline ends. The CDR3, as DNA: TGTGCCAGCAGCGTTCGTCCCCTAGCGGGCCCCGGTGAAAAACTGTTTTTT. Amino acid sequence: CASSVRPLAGPGEKLFF.

In this sample, this clone turned up once. This rearrangement joins TRBV11-3 to TRBJ2-5; D gene unclear. The CDR3 extends over 12 amino acids. Looked up from germline, CDR1 is SGHNT and CDR2 is YENEEA. V was cut by 5 bases and J by 5 bases, with 9 bases left in between. The CDR3 DNA follows: TGTGCCAGCAGCCCCGACGGGGAGACCCAGTACTTC. Its protein is CASSPDGETQYF.

V and J are TRBV7-3 and TRBJ2-1, with TRBD2 identical over 9 bases. V was clipped by 1 base and J by 8 bases; unmatched bases: 9. Germline CDR1 is SGHTA and CDR2 is FQGTGA. The CDR3 runs 16 residues. The DNA of the CDR3 is TGTGCCAGCAGCTTAAGGGGCGGGAGGGGGTACGATGAGCAGTTCTTC. Protein product: CASSLRGGRGYDEQFF. Using reference TRBV7-3 and TRBJ2-1 for the parts outside the CDR3, the full variable domain is GAGVSQTPSNKVTEKGKYVELRCDPISGHTALYWYRQSLGQGPEFLIYFQGTGAADDSGLPNDRFFAVRPEGSVSTLKIQRTERGDSAVYLCASSLRGGRGYDEQFFGPGTRLTVL.

The rearrangement uses TRBV6-5 and TRBJ2-1; no reliable D call. This CDR3 comprises 11 residues. Germline assignment: CDR1 MNHEY and CDR2 SVGAGI. V was cut by 8 bases and J by 7 bases, with 9 bases left in between. The DNA for the CDR3 is TGTGCCAGCGGCGAACGAAATGAGCAGTTCTTC. Translation: CASGERNEQFF.

V is TRBV5-1 and J is TRBJ2-2; 8 bases match TRBD2. The J segment lost 4 bases and the V segment lost 0 bases, leaving 8 bases of the junction unmatched. Germline V gene lookup returns CDR1 SGHRS and CDR2 YFSETQ. The CDR3 loop spans 17 amino acids. The CDR3 loop is CASSLGRLAGSTGELFF. CDR3 nucleotide sequence: TGCGCCAGCAGCTTGGGCCGGCTAGCGGGCAGCACCGGGGAGCTGTTTTTT.

This chain uses TRBV5-6 with TRBJ2-1; possible D gene TRBD1, 5 bases. Germline V gene sequence: CDR1 SGHDT, CDR2 YYEEEE. V was cut by 0 bases and J by 10 bases, with 11 bases left in between. The CDR3 consists of 13 residues. The CDR3 reads CASSLVTVLEQFF. The CDR3 bases are TGTGCCAGCAGCTTGGTGACAGTCCTGGAGCAGTTCTTC.

The V call is TRBV7-3, the J call TRBJ2-1; weak D call: TRBD2 (6 bases). Looked up from germline, CDR1 is SGHTA and CDR2 is FQGTGA. Trimming took off 5 bases at V and 5 bases at J, with 13 bases between the two ends. The CDR3 sequence is 14 residues long. CDR3 bases: TGTGCCAGCAGCCCCTGGGCGGGAAACAATGAGCAGTTCTTC. Encoded protein: CASSPWAGNNEQFF.

This chain joins TRBV14 and TRBJ2-7, with TRBD2 matching over 8 bases. The germline V gene has CDR1 SGHDN and CDR2 FVKESK. Trimming took 3 bases from V and 0 from J; bases not matched to a gene: 7. The CDR3 has 16 residues. The CDR3 loop reads CASSHIASGSSYEQYF. The CDR3 DNA reads as TGTGCCAGCAGCCACATAGCTAGCGGGTCCTCCTACGAGCAGTACTTC.

This clone was picked up one time. This rearrangement joins TRBV19 to TRBJ2-3, with 7 bases fitting TRBD1. CDR1 LNHDA and CDR2 SQIVND come from the germline V gene (reference sequence). The CDR3 is 14 amino acids. Germline trimming cut 5 bases from V and 1 base from J; bases unmatched to any gene: 3. CDR3 nucleotide sequence: TGTGCCAGTAGTGACAGGGATGGCACAGATACGCAGTATTTT. Translation gives CASSDRDGTDTQYF.

V gene TRBV18 combines with J gene TRBJ2-1, with 14 bases lining up with TRBD2. From germline, CDR1 is KGHSH and CDR2 LQKENI. This CDR3 region has 15 residues. The junction had 6 bases not matched to a gene; V was cut back by 8 bases and J by 6 bases. The CDR3 DNA reads TGTGCCAGCACGGGACTAGCGGGAGATCCCAATGAGCAGTTCTTC. It yields the protein CASTGLAGDPNEQFF.

This clone has a handful of counts. The rearrangement joins TRBV27 to TRBJ1-4; 7 bases match TRBD1. The CDR3 is made up of 14 amino acids. CDR1 is MNHEY, CDR2 SMNVEV, per germline (reference sequence). Trimming took 6 bases from V and 8 from J; bases not matched to a gene: 9. As DNA, the CDR3 is TGTGCCAGCAGACTAACAGGGGAGGGGGAAAAACTGTTTTTT. Its translation: CASRLTGEGEKLFF.

In its sample, this clone was seen once. J is TRBJ2-5 and V is TRBV5-1, with a tentative D call TRBD1 (6 bases). Trimming took off 0 bases at V and 5 bases at J, with 17 bases between the two ends. The germline V gene encodes CDR1 SGHRS and CDR2 YFSETQ. The CDR3 sequence is 16 residues long. CDR3 loop: CASSLEGQGRRETQYF. CDR3 DNA sequence: TGCGCCAGCAGCTTGGAGGGGCAGGGGAGACGGGAGACCCAGTACTTC.

J is TRBJ2-7 and V is TRBV27; possibly TRBD1 for D (5 bases). There are 14 residues in the CDR3. The V gene's germline CDR1 is MNHEY and CDR2 SMNVEV (reference sequence). V lost 3 bases and J 4 bases, leaving 13 bases between the germline ends. The CDR3 loop is CASSLARGGYEQYF. The DNA of the CDR3 is TGTGCCAGCAGTTTGGCAAGGGGCGGTTACGAGCAGTACTTC.

The gene calls are TRBV10-3 and TRBJ2-2, with 12 bases aligning to TRBD2. The V gene's germline CDR1 is ENHRY and CDR2 SYGVKD. The V and J ends lost 7 bases and 7 bases, in that order; junction bases with no gene match: 16. There are 18 residues in the CDR3. The CDR3 reads CAIKEGASGRAVGGELFF. Here the CDR3 DNA reads TGTGCCATCAAGGAGGGAGCTAGCGGGAGGGCCGTTGGCGGGGAGCTGTTTTTT.

This clone was picked up one time. The chain carries TRBV18 and TRBJ2-1; 9 bases agree with TRBD1. The trim removed 3 bases at V and 2 bases at J, leaving 2 bases unmatched. Germline V gives CDR1 KGHSH, CDR2 LQKENI. The CDR3 length is 15 residues. The CDR3 region is CASSPGQGTYNEQFF. In nucleotides, the CDR3 is TGTGCCAGCTCACCGGGACAGGGAACCTACAATGAGCAGTTCTTC.

The chain carries TRBV30 and TRBJ1-5; 8 bases are a match to TRBD1. The J segment lost 4 bases and the V segment lost 4 bases, leaving 3 bases of the junction unmatched. Germline V gives CDR1 GTSNPN, CDR2 SVGIG (reference sequence). The CDR3 covers 13 residues. The CDR3 sequence: CAWKGTGNQPQHF. The CDR3 nucleotides are TGTGCCTGGAAAGGGACAGGAAATCAGCCCCAGCATTTT.

V is TRBV19 and J is TRBJ2-7; maybe TRBD2 (5 bases). CDR3 length: 13 amino acids. The V gene's germline CDR1 is LNHDA and CDR2 SQIVND (reference sequence). Between the trimmed V and J ends, which lost 0 bases and 5 bases, there was a span of 8 bases. The CDR3 loop is CASSIDGEDEQYF. CDR3 nucleotide sequence: TGTGCCAGTAGTATAGACGGGGAAGACGAGCAGTACTTC.

V is TRBV28 and J is TRBJ2-4, with a tentative D call TRBD2 (6 bases). CDR3 length: 18 amino acids. The V end was cut by 5 bases, the J end by 0 bases, with 20 bases between. Germline CDR1 is MDHEN and CDR2 is SYDVKM. The CDR3 DNA follows: TGTGCCAGCAGTCCGGTGGGGGGAAAGCTTATAGCCAAAAACATTCAGTACTTC. This sequence encodes CASSPVGGKLIAKNIQYF.

This clone was observed a few times. The chain links TRBV7-9 to TRBJ2-6; TRBD1 aligns across 8 bases. Germline V lookup: CDR1 SEHNR, CDR2 FQNEAQ (reference sequence). The J segment lost 0 bases and the V segment lost 2 bases, leaving 6 bases of the junction unmatched. The CDR3 has 18 amino acids. In DNA, the CDR3 is TGTGCCAGCAGCTTACGGGACAGGTCCGGCTCTGGGGCCAACGTCCTGACTTTC. This sequence encodes CASSLRDRSGSGANVLTF.